These T cell receptor beta chains were read from a single sample in a study of cytomegalovirus exposure and HLA in healthy donors. Measured with immunoSEQ multiplex PCR; TCRdb has only the in-frame clones, and not every one. Of about 140,000 clones in the sample, 60% to 80% were seen once. The sequencing sample was made of PBMCs. These receptor sequences come from a woman in her twenties or thirties in good health and CMV-seronegative. The CDR3 runs from the conserved cysteine through the conserved F or W.

>TRBJ2-1|TRBV6-4
CASSPGQGVDEQFF
>TRBJ1-2|TRBV6-1
CASSWGQGDGYTF
>TRBJ1-1|TRBV5-5
CASSLQGLWGTEAFF
>TRBJ1-4|TRBV28
CASSLVQGGIEKLFF
>TRBJ2-3|TRBV9
CASSVETSRWTTQYF
>TRBJ1-1|TRBV19
CASSWTGVDTEAFF
>TRBJ1-6|TRBV27
CASSLVIGQGASGPLHF
>TRBJ2-3|TRBV6-5
CASSYSSTDTQYF
>TRBJ1-5|TRBV28
CASSLLGHDGQPQHF
>TRBJ2-1|TRBV7-2
CASSLAVASGSYNEQFF
>TRBJ2-5|TRBV6-1
CASSEVQEETQYF
>TRBJ2-3|TRBV2
CGGGSTDTQYF
>TRBJ2-1|TRBV19
CATDGGVSYNEQFF
>TRBJ2-2|TRBV5-4
CASSLPGANTGELFF
>TRBJ2-2|TRBV7-6
CASSLEGLASLNTGELFF
>TRBJ2-7|TRBV28
CASTERGLSGQGYEQYF
>-|TRBV7-8
CASSLSRLGRGYEQYF
>TRBJ2-7|TRBV15
CATSRFGGLEQYF
>TRBJ2-2|TRBV7-2
CASSSQVFSTGELFF
>TRBJ1-3|TRBV7-8
CASSTNGNTIYF
>TRBJ2-7|TRBV19
CASSTSGTVIPEQYF
>-|TRBV2
CASSITGGPYEQYF
>TRBJ1-6|TRBV7-8
CASSLLGTGASNSPLHF
>TRBJ1-1|TRBV2
CASSEALGVGGEAFF
>TRBJ1-4|TRBV6-6
CASSLLRGEKLFF
>TRBJ2-2|TRBV11-2
CASSSYGELFF
>-|TRBV18
CASSRGTSGRIYEQYF
>TRBJ2-2|TRBV28
CASSLAAQGAGELFF